Listed below are T cell receptor beta chains from one sample, sequenced in a study of T cell repertoires in cytomegalovirus infection. No cognate antigen is known for these TCRs. Each CDR3 protein gets one entry after TCRdb re-called the reads with MiXCR. This table has some 700,000 distinct CDR3 sequences, around 30% appearing once. Source: cultured PBMCs, taken from culture after CMV antigen stimulation. Receptors originate from a human donor in good health (CMV status not recorded). Some clones in this sample may be carry-over from other donors' samples. CDR3s include the opening cysteine and the closing phenylalanine or tryptophan. The D gene is left open where the match is weak. Clone size is given for some rows only: seen once, a few or many times, or a class if the clone is expanded.

CDR3 protein	CDR3 DNA	J gene	V gene	clone size	D gene	CDR3 length
CASRRKGGRDEQFF	TGTGCCAGCAGGCGGAAGGGTGGTCGGGATGAGCAGTTCTTC	TRBJ2-1	TRBV6-2/TRBV6-3	.	.	14
CASRFSSFGQGDGYTF	TGTGCCAGCAGATTCAGCTCATTTGGACAGGGAGATGGCTACACCTTC	TRBJ1-2	TRBV7-2	many	TRBD1	16
CSARDGGSGEETQYF	TGCAGTGCTAGAGATGGCGGTAGCGGGGAAGAGACCCAGTACTTC	TRBJ2-5	TRBV20-1	.	TRBD2	15
CASSSPQRGAPDTQYF	TGTGCCAGCAGCTCCCCCCAGCGGGGGGCCCCAGATACGCAGTATTTT	TRBJ2-3	TRBV7-9	.	TRBD2	16
CASSLVGTAGNQPQHF	TGTGCCAGCAGCTTAGTCGGGACAGCTGGCAATCAGCCCCAGCATTTT	TRBJ1-5	TRBV7-2	many	TRBD1	16
CASSQVPAGDTNEQFF	TGCGCCAGCAGCCAAGTACCAGCGGGAGATACGAATGAGCAGTTCTTC	TRBJ2-1	TRBV4-1	.	TRBD2	16
CASSLSGSVSYEQYF	TGTGCCAGCAGCTTAAGTGGTAGCGTCAGCTACGAGCAGTACTTC	TRBJ2-7	TRBV7-2	many	.	15
CASSQGRGGKSSYNEQFF	TGCGCCAGCAGCCAGGGTCGGGGGGGGAAAAGCTCCTACAATGAGCAGTTCTTC	TRBJ2-1	TRBV4-1	.	TRBD2	18
CASNLQGSTDTQYF	TGTGCCAGCAACTTACAGGGGTCGACAGATACGCAGTATTTT	TRBJ2-3	TRBV5-6	.	TRBD1	14
CASSPLITEAFF	TGTGCCAGCAGCCCTCTTATCACTGAAGCTTTCTTT	TRBJ1-1	TRBV7-2	many	.	12
CASSPTGLLNTEAFF	TGTGCCAGTAGTCCCACGGGACTCTTGAACACTGAAGCTTTCTTT	TRBJ1-1	TRBV19	.	.	15
CASSLFGIGGGTDTQYF	TGTGCCAGCAGCTTATTTGGAATAGGGGGGGGCACAGATACGCAGTATTTT	TRBJ2-3	TRBV7-6	few	.	17
CASSLAGDSIDTGELFF	TGTGCCAGCAGCTTAGCCGGGGACTCCATAGACACCGGGGAGCTGTTTTTT	TRBJ2-2	TRBV7-6	.	.	17
CASSPHRDRGLSGANVLTF	TGTGCCAGCAGCCCCCACCGGGACAGGGGGCTGTCTGGGGCCAACGTCCTGACTTTC	TRBJ2-6	TRBV7-9	.	TRBD1	19
CAISETRGGEIYEQYF	TGTGCCATCAGTGAGACCAGGGGGGGGGAAATATACGAGCAGTACTTC	TRBJ2-7	TRBV10-3	few	.	16
CASSYEAGGPYEQYF	TGTGCCAGCAGTTACGAGGCGGGAGGGCCCTACGAGCAGTACTTC	TRBJ2-7	TRBV6-6	once	TRBD2	15
CASSPLEATQYF	TGTGCCAGCAGCCCTCTAGAGGCTACCCAGTACTTC	TRBJ2-5	TRBV11-2	few	.	12
CASSQDRTSGGFTDTQYF	TGTGCCAGCAGCCAAGACCGGACTAGCGGGGGCTTCACAGATACGCAGTATTTT	TRBJ2-3	TRBV3-1	.	TRBD2	18
CASQSYSGTGLFQGYGYTF	TGTGCCAGCCAAAGTTACTCCGGGACAGGGCTTTTCCAGGGCTATGGCTACACCTTC	TRBJ1-2	TRBV6-6	.	TRBD1	19
CASSEPGRLADEQYF	TGCGCCAGCAGTGAGCCGGGGAGACTAGCGGACGAGCAGTACTTC	TRBJ2-7	TRBV10-2	few	TRBD2	15
CAISGTEGNSPLHF	TGTGCCATCAGTGGGACAGAGGGGAATTCACCCCTCCACTTT	TRBJ1-6	TRBV10-3	once	.	14
CASSLIAGEVYEQYF	TGTGCCAGCAGCTTAATAGCGGGAGAGGTTTACGAGCAGTACTTC	TRBJ2-7	TRBV7-2	.	TRBD2	15
CASTPGGGGYGYTF	TGTGCCAGCACTCCGGGCGGGGGCGGCTATGGCTACACCTTC	TRBJ1-2	TRBV7-2	few	.	14
CASSLQDGDTQYF	TGTGCCAGCTCACTGCAGGACGGAGATACGCAGTATTTT	TRBJ2-3	TRBV18	few	.	13
CASSEYFGASGEAFF	TGTGCCAGCAGTGAATATTTCGGGGCGTCGGGCGAAGCTTTCTTT	TRBJ1-1	TRBV25-1	few	.	15
CASALGYDGYTF	TGTGCTAGTGCATTGGGATACGATGGCTACACCTTC	TRBJ1-2	TRBV12-5	.	.	12
CASSFGEGAKPFF	.	TRBJ2-1	TRBV12-3/TRBV12-4	.	.	13
CASSLNARGLGYTF	TGTGCCAGCAGCTTGAATGCTCGGGGGCTCGGCTACACCTTC	TRBJ1-2	TRBV5-6	once	.	14
CASSTLAGRYNEQFF	TGTGCCAGCAGCACCTTGGCCGGGCGCTACAATGAGCAGTTCTTC	TRBJ2-1	TRBV7-6	few	.	15
CASSEEIEAFF	TGCGCCAGCAGTGAGGAGATTGAAGCTTTCTTT	TRBJ1-1	TRBV10-2	few	.	11
CASSIDRGREAFF	TGTGCCAGTAGTATAGATCGAGGACGGGAAGCTTTCTTT	TRBJ1-1	TRBV19	few	.	13
CASSQDSSGGLETQYF	TGCGCCAGCAGCCAAGATAGTAGCGGGGGGTTGGAGACCCAGTACTTC	TRBJ2-5	TRBV4-1	few	TRBD2	16
CASTPGNLNYGYTF	TGTGCCAGCACTCCGGGGAACCTTAACTATGGCTACACCTTC	TRBJ1-2	TRBV7-9	few	.	14
CASSLERGQTQYF	TGTGCCAGCAGCTTAGAAAGGGGCCAGACCCAGTACTTC	TRBJ2-5	TRBV7-6	once	.	13